The 6 T cell receptor beta chains presented below share a single source sample, sequenced in a study of blood T cell repertoires in COVID-19. Data came from immunoSEQ multiplex PCR; TCRdb stores just in-frame clones and leaves some out. This table holds around 15,000 clones, around 87% found once. Sequencing was performed on peripheral blood. Every receptor here comes from a man in his fifties with active COVID-19.

The chain couples TRBV4-3 to TRBJ2-3, with 8 positions matching TRBD1. Germline trimming cut 1 base from V and 6 bases from J; bases unmatched to any gene: 3. This CDR3 has 14 residues. CDR1 and CDR2 (germline): LGHNA, YSLEER. This chain's CDR3 is CASSQGQGLDTQYF. As DNA, the CDR3 is TGCGCCAGCAGCCAAGGACAGGGGTTGGATACGCAGTATTTT.

The V call is TRBV5-5, the J call TRBJ1-4; 8 positions agree with TRBD1. With V trimmed by 6 bases and J by 3 bases, 16 bases remained unmatched. The germline gives CDR1 SGHKS, CDR2 YYEKEE (reference sequence). This CDR3 region has 18 residues. The CDR3 DNA reads TGTGCCAGCAACTCCGGAGAGAATCCGGGACAGGCTAATGAAAAACTGTTTTTT. Encoded protein: CASNSGENPGQANEKLFF.

This chain connects TRBV29-1 to TRBJ2-7; TRBD1 matches 8 bases. The CDR3 runs to 13 residues. J gave up 7 bases and V 6 bases, and 11 bases lay outside the gene matches. Germline CDR1 is SQVTM and CDR2 is ANQGSEA. The CDR3 coding sequence is TGCAGCGTCGATGGGACAGGACCACGGGAGCAGTACTTC. Protein sequence: CSVDGTGPREQYF.

This chain joins TRBV2 and TRBJ1-5; possibly TRBD1 for D (5 bases). CDR3 size: 12 residues. The germline V gene encodes CDR1 SNHLY and CDR2 FYNNEI. V lost 7 bases and J 7 bases, leaving 11 bases between the germline ends. DNA for the CDR3: TGTGCCAGCAACACAGGAAGGCAGCCCCAGCATTTT. Its protein is CASNTGRQPQHF.

This chain joins TRBV13 and TRBJ2-1, with TRBD2 matching over 8 bases. The CDR3 is 16 residues long. CDR1 PRHDT and CDR2 FYEKMQ come from the germline V gene (reference sequence). V shed 4 bases, J shed 3 bases, and the junction held 8 bases outside the gene matches. This CDR3 reads CASSSRVAGRYNEQFF. CDR3 sequence (DNA): TGTGCCAGCAGCTCAAGAGTAGCGGGGCGCTACAATGAGCAGTTCTTC.

The gene calls are TRBV19 and TRBJ2-4; 7 bases line up with TRBD1. V lost 10 bases, J lost 0 bases, and 9 bases stayed unmatched. Germline V lookup: CDR1 LNHDA, CDR2 SQIVND (reference sequence). This CDR3 contains 15 residues. The chain's CDR3 is CATRQGSLAKNIQYF. The CDR3, as DNA: TGTGCCACTCGACAGGGATCACTAGCCAAAAACATTCAGTACTTC.